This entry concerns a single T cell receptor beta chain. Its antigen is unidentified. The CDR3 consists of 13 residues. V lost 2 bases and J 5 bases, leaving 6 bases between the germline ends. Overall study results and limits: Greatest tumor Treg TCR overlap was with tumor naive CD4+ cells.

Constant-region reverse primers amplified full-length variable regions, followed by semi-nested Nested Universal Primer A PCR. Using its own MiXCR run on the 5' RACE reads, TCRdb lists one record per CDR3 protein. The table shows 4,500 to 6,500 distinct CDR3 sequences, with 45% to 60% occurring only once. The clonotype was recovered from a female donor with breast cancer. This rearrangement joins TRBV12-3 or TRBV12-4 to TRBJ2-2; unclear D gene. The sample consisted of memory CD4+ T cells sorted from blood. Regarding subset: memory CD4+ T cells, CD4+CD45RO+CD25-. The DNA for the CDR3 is TGTGCCAGCAGTTTAAGAAGGACCGGGGAGCTGTTTTTT. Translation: CASSLRRTGELFF.